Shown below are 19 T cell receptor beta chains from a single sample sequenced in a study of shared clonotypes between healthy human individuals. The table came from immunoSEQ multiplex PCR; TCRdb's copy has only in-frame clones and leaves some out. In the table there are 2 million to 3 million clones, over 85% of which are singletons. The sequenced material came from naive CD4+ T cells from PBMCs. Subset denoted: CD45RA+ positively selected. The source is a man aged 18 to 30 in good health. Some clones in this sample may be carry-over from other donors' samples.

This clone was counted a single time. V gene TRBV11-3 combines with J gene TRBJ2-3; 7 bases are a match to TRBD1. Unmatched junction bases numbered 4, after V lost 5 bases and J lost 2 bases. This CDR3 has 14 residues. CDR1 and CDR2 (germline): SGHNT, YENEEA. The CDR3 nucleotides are TGTGCCAGCAGCGCCGGGACAGCCACAGATACGCAGTATTTT. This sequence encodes CASSAGTATDTQYF.

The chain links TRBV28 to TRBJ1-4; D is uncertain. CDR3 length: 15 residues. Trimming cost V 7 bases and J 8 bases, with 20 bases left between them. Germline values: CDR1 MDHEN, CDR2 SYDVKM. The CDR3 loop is CASTTQTPGEEKLFF. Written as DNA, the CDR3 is TGTGCCAGCACCACACAGACCCCGGGCGAGGAAAAACTGTTTTTT.

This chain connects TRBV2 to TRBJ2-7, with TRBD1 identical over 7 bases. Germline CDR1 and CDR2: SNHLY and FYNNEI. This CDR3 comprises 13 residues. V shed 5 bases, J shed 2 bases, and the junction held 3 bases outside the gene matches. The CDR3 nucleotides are TGTGCCAGCAGTCCGGGACAGCCCTACGAGCAGTACTTC. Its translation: CASSPGQPYEQYF.

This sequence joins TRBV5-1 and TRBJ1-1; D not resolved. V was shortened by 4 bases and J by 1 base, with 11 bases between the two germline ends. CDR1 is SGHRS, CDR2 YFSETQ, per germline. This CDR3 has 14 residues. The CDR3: CASSRLAGNTEAFF. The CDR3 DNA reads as TGCGCCAGCAGCCGGCTGGCGGGGAACACTGAAGCTTTCTTT.

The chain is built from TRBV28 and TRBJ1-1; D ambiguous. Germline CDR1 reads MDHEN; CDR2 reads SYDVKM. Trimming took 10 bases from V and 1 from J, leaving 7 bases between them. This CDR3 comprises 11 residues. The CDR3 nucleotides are TGTGCCACCCACCAGAACACTGAAGCTTTCTTT. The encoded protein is CATHQNTEAFF.

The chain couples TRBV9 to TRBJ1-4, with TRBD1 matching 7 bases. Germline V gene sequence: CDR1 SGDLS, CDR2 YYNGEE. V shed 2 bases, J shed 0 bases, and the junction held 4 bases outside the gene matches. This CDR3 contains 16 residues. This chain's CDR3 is CASSVGQDSTNEKLFF. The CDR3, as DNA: TGTGCCAGCAGCGTCGGACAGGACTCAACTAATGAAAAACTGTTTTTT.

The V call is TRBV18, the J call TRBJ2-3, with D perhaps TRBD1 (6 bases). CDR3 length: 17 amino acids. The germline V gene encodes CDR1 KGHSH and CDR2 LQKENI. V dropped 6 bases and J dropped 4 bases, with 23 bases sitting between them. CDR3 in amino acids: CASSSPKGTGPPDTQYF. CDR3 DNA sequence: TGTGCCAGCTCTTCCCCGAAGGGTACAGGGCCTCCAGATACGCAGTATTTT.

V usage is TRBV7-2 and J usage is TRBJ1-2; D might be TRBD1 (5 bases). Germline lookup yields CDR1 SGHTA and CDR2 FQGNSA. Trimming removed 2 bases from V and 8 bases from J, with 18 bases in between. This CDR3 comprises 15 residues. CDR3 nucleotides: TGTGCCAGCAGCTTACAGACAGCCTCTATGGAGGGCTACACCTTC. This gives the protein CASSLQTASMEGYTF.

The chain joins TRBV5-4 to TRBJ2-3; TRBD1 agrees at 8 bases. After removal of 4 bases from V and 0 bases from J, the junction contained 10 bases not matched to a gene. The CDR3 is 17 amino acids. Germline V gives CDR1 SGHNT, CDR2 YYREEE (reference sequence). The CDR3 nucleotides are TGTGCCAGCAGCGCCGGGACAGGCACATCTAGCACAGATACGCAGTATTTT. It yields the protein CASSAGTGTSSTDTQYF.

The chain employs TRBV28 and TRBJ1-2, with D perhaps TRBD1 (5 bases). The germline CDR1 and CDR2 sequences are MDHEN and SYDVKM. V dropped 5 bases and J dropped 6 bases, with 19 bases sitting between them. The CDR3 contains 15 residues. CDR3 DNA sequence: TGTGCCAGCAGTCCATGGGACCAGAATTCCGATGGCTACACCTTC. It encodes CASSPWDQNSDGYTF.

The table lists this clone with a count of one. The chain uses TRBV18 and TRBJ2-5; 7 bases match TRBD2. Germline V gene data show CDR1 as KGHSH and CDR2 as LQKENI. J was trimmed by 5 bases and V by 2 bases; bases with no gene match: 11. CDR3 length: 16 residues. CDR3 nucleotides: TGTGCCAGCTCACCAAATATCGCCGGGGGAGGGGAGACCCAGTACTTC. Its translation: CASSPNIAGGGETQYF.

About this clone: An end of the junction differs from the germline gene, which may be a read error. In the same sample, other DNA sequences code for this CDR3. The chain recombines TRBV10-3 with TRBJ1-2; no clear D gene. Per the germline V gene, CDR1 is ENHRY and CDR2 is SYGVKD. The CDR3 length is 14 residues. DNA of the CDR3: TGTGCCATCAGTGATATGAGGCGGGAATATGGCTACACTTTC. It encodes CAISDMRREYGYTF.

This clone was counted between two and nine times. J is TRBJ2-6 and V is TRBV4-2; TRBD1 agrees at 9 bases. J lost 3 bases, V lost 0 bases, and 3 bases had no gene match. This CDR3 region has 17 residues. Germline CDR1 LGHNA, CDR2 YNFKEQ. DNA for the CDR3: TGTGCCAGCAGCCAAGAACAGGGGGCGGGTGGGGCCAACGTCCTGACTTTC. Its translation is CASSQEQGAGGANVLTF.

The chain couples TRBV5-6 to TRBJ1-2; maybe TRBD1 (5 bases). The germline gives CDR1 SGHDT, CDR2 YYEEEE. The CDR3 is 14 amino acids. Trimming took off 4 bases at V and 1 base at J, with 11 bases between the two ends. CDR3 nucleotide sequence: TGTGCCAGCAGCGTTAGGGGTTATAACTATGGCTACACCTTC. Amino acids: CASSVRGYNYGYTF.

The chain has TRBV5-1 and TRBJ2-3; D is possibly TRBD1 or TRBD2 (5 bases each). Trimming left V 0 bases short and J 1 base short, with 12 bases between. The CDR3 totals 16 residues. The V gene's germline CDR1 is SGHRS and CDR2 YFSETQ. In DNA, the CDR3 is TGCGCCAGCAGCTTGGGGACGGGGCCTCGCACAGATACGCAGTATTTT. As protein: CASSLGTGPRTDTQYF.

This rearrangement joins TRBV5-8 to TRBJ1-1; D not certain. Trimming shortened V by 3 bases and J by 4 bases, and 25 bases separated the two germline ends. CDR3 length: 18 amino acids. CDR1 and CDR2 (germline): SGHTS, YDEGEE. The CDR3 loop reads CASSSLADASLMGTEAFF. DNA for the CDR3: TGTGCCAGCAGCTCCTTGGCGGACGCCTCCCTCATGGGCACTGAAGCTTTCTTT.

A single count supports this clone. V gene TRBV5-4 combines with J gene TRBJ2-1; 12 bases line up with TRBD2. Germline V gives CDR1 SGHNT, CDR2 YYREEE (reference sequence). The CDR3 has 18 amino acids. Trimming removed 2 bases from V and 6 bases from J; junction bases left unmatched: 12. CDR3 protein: CASSLANPLAGGFNEQFF. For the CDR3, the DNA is TGTGCCAGCAGCTTAGCAAATCCTCTAGCGGGAGGGTTCAATGAGCAGTTCTTC.

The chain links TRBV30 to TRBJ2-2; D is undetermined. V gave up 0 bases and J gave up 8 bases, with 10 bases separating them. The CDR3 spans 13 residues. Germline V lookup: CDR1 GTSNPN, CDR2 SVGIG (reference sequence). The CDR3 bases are TGTGCCTGGAGTGTTGGTCCCTCTGGGGAGCTGTTTTTT. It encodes CAWSVGPSGELFF.

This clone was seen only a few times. CDR3 in amino acids: CASSLDRQGQQPQHF. DNA for the CDR3: TGTGCCAGCAGCCTGGATAGACAGGGTCAACAGCCCCAGCATTTT. The rearrangement links TRBV6-5 to TRBJ1-5; 7 nucleotides align to TRBD1. CDR1 and CDR2 (germline): MNHEY, SVGAGI. Trimming took 6 bases from V and 7 from J; bases not matched to a gene: 12. This CDR3 has 15 residues.